The next 30 T cell receptor beta chains were all read from a single sample in a study of CD8+CD57+ T cells in acquired aplastic anemia. The TCR beta profiling, which covered VDJ combination and CDR3 sequence, was carried out using genomic DNA as the template. TCRdb independently ran MiXCR on the reads; one entry per CDR3 protein. The table has 200,000 or so distinct CDR3 sequences, about 64% seen once; the top ten hold under 60%. Sequenced sample: sorted CD4+, CD8+, or CD8+CD57+ T cells (not recorded which) from PBMCs. These receptors came from a human donor with severe aplastic anemia or a healthy control (not recorded which).

This clonotype was counted a few times. The chain carries TRBV20-1 and TRBJ1-2, with a tentative D call TRBD1 (5 bases). The CDR3 runs 14 residues. Germline values: CDR1 DFQATT, CDR2 SNEGSKA (reference sequence). With 6 bases removed from V and 8 bases from J, the gap between germline ends came to 22 bases. The CDR3 protein is CSAHVSTGPRGYTF. CDR3 sequence (DNA): TGCAGTGCCCATGTGTCTACGGGACCTCGCGGCTACACCTTC.

The chain couples TRBV11-2 to TRBJ2-3; 14 bases agree with TRBD2. V shed 5 bases, J shed 0 bases, and the junction held 7 bases outside the gene matches. In germline, CDR1 is SGHAT, CDR2 FQNNGV. This CDR3 comprises 18 residues. This chain's CDR3 is CASSRGLAGGLSTDTQYF. CDR3 nucleotide sequence: TGTGCCAGCAGCCGCGGACTAGCGGGAGGCCTTAGCACAGATACGCAGTATTTT.

V gene TRBV10-3 combines with J gene TRBJ2-5; 11 nucleotides line up with TRBD2. This CDR3 has 17 amino acids. The ends lost 2 bases at V and 4 bases at J; junction bases unmatched: 9. In germline, CDR1 is ENHRY, CDR2 SYGVKD. The CDR3 reads CAISEGNVAGGRETQYF. The DNA for the CDR3 is TGTGCCATCAGTGAGGGTAACGTAGCGGGGGGGCGAGAGACCCAGTACTTC.

CDR3 protein: CSVQGWGAGELFF. The CDR3 DNA sequence: TGCAGCGTCCAAGGGTGGGGGGCCGGGGAGCTGTTTTTT. The chain recombines TRBV29-1 with TRBJ2-2, with a possible D match to TRBD2 (6 bases). The CDR3 sequence is 13 residues long. Germline lookup yields CDR1 SQVTM and CDR2 ANQGSEA. Trimming left V 6 bases short and J 6 bases short, with 14 bases between.

The chain has TRBV7-9 and TRBJ2-1, with TRBD2 identical over 12 bases. Unmatched junction bases numbered 9, after V lost 4 bases and J lost 8 bases. Looked up from germline, CDR1 is SEHNR and CDR2 is FQNEAQ (reference sequence). There are 16 residues in the CDR3. CDR3 loop: CASSSVTSGGGDEQFF. The CDR3 DNA follows: TGTGCCAGCAGCTCCGTGACTAGCGGGGGCGGGGATGAGCAGTTCTTC.

This clonotype was seen at least ten times. This chain links TRBV19 with TRBJ2-5, with 9 bases identical to TRBD2. J was trimmed by 7 bases and V by 8 bases; bases with no gene match: 11. CDR3 length: 14 residues. Germline CDR1 reads LNHDA; CDR2 reads SQIVND (reference sequence). The CDR3 nucleotides are TGTGCCAGTGCGGCAAGAGCGGGGGGTGGGACCCAGTACTTC. It encodes CASAARAGGGTQYF.

This clonotype occurred a few times. The chain combines TRBV24-1 with TRBJ2-4, with 7 bases matching TRBD1. This CDR3 has 16 residues. Germline CDR1 reads KGHDR; CDR2 reads SFDVKD. Unmatched junction bases numbered 4, after V lost 3 bases and J lost 0 bases. CDR3 sequence: CATSDRTGQAKNIQYF. The CDR3 nucleotides read TGTGCCACCAGTGATCGGACAGGACAAGCCAAAAACATTCAGTACTTC.

Here the CDR3 DNA reads TGTGCCACTGCCGATTCGAGACAGGGTTCCTACGAGCAGTACTTC. Amino acid sequence: CATADSRQGSYEQYF. The chain links TRBV6-2 or TRBV6-3 to TRBJ2-7; 7 nucleotides align to TRBD1. Per the germline V gene, CDR1 is MNHEY and CDR2 is SVGEGT. The CDR3 runs 15 residues. V was clipped by 10 bases and J by 1 base; unmatched bases: 13.

The chain uses TRBV20-1 and TRBJ2-3, with D perhaps given as TRBD1 or TRBD2 (5 bases each). The CDR3 spans 12 residues. Trimming removed 4 bases from V and 4 bases from J, with 9 bases in between. CDR1 and CDR2 (germline): DFQATT, SNEGSKA (reference sequence). CDR3 sequence reads: CSANRGADTQYF. DNA of the CDR3: TGCAGTGCTAATAGGGGAGCAGATACGCAGTATTTT.

This clonotype has a handful of counts. The V and J genes are TRBV20-1 and TRBJ2-7, with 11 bases fitting TRBD1. Looked up from germline, CDR1 is DFQATT and CDR2 is SNEGSKA (reference sequence). This CDR3 comprises 14 residues. The V and J ends lost 7 bases and 3 bases, in that order; junction bases with no gene match: 8. Here the CDR3 reads CSVIVGTGGYEQYF. CDR3 in DNA: TGCAGTGTTATAGTTGGGACAGGGGGCTACGAGCAGTACTTC.

This rearrangement joins TRBV7-9 to TRBJ2-1; D gene ambiguous. Germline V lookup: CDR1 SEHNR, CDR2 FQNEAQ (reference sequence). Deletions cut 5 bases from V and 8 bases from J, with 10 bases between. The CDR3 contains 12 residues. The CDR3 loop is CASSPWNHEQFF. CDR3 nucleotides: TGTGCCAGCAGCCCCTGGAATCATGAGCAGTTCTTC.

The rearrangement links TRBV7-2 to TRBJ1-6, with D maybe TRBD1 (5 bases). V shed 3 bases and J shed 7 bases, with 13 bases lying between them. The germline CDR1 and CDR2 sequences are SGHTA and FQGNSA. The CDR3 spans 15 residues. The CDR3 coding sequence is TGTGCCAGCAGCTTGCAGGGACTGTTCAATTCACCCCTCCACTTT. Translating gives CASSLQGLFNSPLHF.

The CDR3 here is CASSTDPVSEAFF. As DNA, the CDR3 is TGTGCCAGTAGTACTGACCCGGTAAGTGAAGCTTTCTTT. The chain has TRBV19 and TRBJ1-1, with D hard to call. The CDR3 extends over 13 amino acids. The ends were cut back, 4 bases at V and 7 bases at J, with 13 bases in the middle. The germline gives CDR1 LNHDA, CDR2 SQIVND (reference sequence).

This rearrangement joins TRBV6-1 to TRBJ2-3; the D gene is possibly TRBD1 (6 bases). TRBJ2-1 matches the DNA end more closely, so the J call is doubtful. Germline V gives CDR1 MNHNS, CDR2 SASEGT. The CDR3 is 14 residues long. The CDR3, as DNA: TGTGCCAGCAGTGAAGGCAGGGACACAGATACGCAGTTCTTC. It yields the protein CASSEGRDTDTQFF.

As DNA, the CDR3 is TGTGCCAGCAGCATTTCCGGGACACAGAACACTGAAGCTTTCTTT. It translates to CASSISGTQNTEAFF. The J gene is TRBJ1-1, the V gene TRBV9; a possible D gene is TRBD1 (6 bases). Germline V gives CDR1 SGDLS, CDR2 YYNGEE. The CDR3 runs to 15 residues. V dropped 4 bases and J dropped 1 base, with 14 bases sitting between them.

The chain links TRBV7-9 to TRBJ2-7; D call uncertain. V lost 5 bases, J lost 7 bases, and 12 bases lay in between. CDR1 and CDR2 (germline): SEHNR, FQNEAQ (reference sequence). This CDR3 spans 12 amino acids. The CDR3 loop reads CASSPSVGEQYF. Written as DNA, the CDR3 is TGTGCCAGCAGCCCCTCCGTGGGAGAGCAGTACTTC.

CDR3 residues: CSVDSGNTIYF. The CDR3 bases are TGCAGCGTGGACTCTGGAAACACCATATATTTT. The rearrangement links TRBV29-1 to TRBJ1-3, with unresolved D. The CDR3 sequence is 11 residues long. Per the germline V gene, CDR1 is SQVTM and CDR2 is ANQGSEA. V lost 6 bases and J 0 bases, leaving 3 bases between the germline ends.

V gene TRBV19 combines with J gene TRBJ2-1; 12 nucleotides line up with TRBD2. The V gene's germline CDR1 is LNHDA and CDR2 SQIVND (reference sequence). This CDR3 is built from 15 residues. With 5 bases clipped from V and 7 bases from J, the junction kept 6 bases outside the gene matches. DNA for the CDR3: TGTGCCAGTAGTTCTAGCGGGGGGGCCAGAAATGAGCAGTTCTTC. It codes for CASSSSGGARNEQFF.

This clonotype was recorded once. The gene calls are TRBV2 and TRBJ2-1, with a possible D match to TRBD2 (5 bases). The CDR3 spans 15 residues. Trimming took 2 bases from V and 5 from J, leaving 13 bases between them. Germline V CDR1 and CDR2: SNHLY, FYNNEI. The CDR3, as DNA: TGTGCCAGCAGTGAACGAGGAACTAGGAACAATGAGCAGTTCTTC. It codes for CASSERGTRNNEQFF.

A few counts support this clonotype. The chain carries TRBV7-8 and TRBJ2-1; 9 bases are shared with TRBD1. CDR1 is SGHVS and CDR2 is FQNEAQ in the germline V gene. The CDR3 length is 16 residues. J lost 2 bases, V lost 0 bases, and 2 bases had no gene match. Written as DNA, the CDR3 is TGTGCCAGCAGCTTAGCGGGACAGGGCCCCTACAATGAGCAGTTCTTC. This translates into CASSLAGQGPYNEQFF.

V is TRBV7-2 and J is TRBJ1-6, with a tentative D call TRBD1 (6 bases). The CDR3 has 16 amino acids. V shed 5 bases and J shed 7 bases, with 18 bases lying between them. Germline CDR1 reads SGHTA; CDR2 reads FQGNSA. CDR3 region: CASSPSHRGTNSPLHF. The CDR3 DNA reads as TGTGCCAGCAGCCCGAGCCATAGGGGGACGAATTCACCCCTCCACTTT.

This clonotype was recorded once. This chain joins TRBV7-9 and TRBJ2-2; 8 bases align to TRBD1. Germline CDR1 reads SEHNR; CDR2 reads FQNEAQ (reference sequence). The CDR3 sequence is 13 residues long. With 5 bases clipped from V and 10 bases from J, the junction kept 6 bases outside the gene matches. The CDR3 here is CASSQDRVEELFF. DNA of the CDR3: TGTGCCAGCAGCCAGGACAGGGTAGAGGAGCTGTTTTTT.

There are a few counts of this clonotype. The gene calls are TRBV4-1 and TRBJ2-7, with a possible D match to TRBD2 (6 bases). This CDR3 contains 13 residues. In germline, CDR1 is MGHRA, CDR2 YSYEKL. Trimming took off 1 base at V and 5 bases at J, with 9 bases between the two ends. CDR3 residues: CASSQGRTNEQYF. CDR3 DNA sequence: TGCGCCAGCAGCCAAGGGAGGACTAACGAGCAGTACTTC.

The chain couples TRBV6-6 to TRBJ2-1; D ambiguous. Germline lookup yields CDR1 MNHNY and CDR2 SVGAGI (reference sequence). The CDR3 totals 14 residues. The ends were cut back, 5 bases at V and 8 bases at J, with 16 bases in the middle. CDR3 sequence (DNA): TGTGCCAGCAGTAGCGAGGATTGGTTGGATGAGCAGTTCTTC. The encoded protein is CASSSEDWLDEQFF.

This clonotype was observed at least ten times. V is TRBV2 and J is TRBJ2-3; D is unclear. Germline V gene lookup returns CDR1 SNHLY and CDR2 FYNNEI. V lost 4 bases, J lost 2 bases, and 10 bases lay in between. This CDR3 is 14 amino acids long. For the CDR3, the DNA is TGTGCCAGCAGTGCGTTGGCCCCCACAGATACGCAGTATTTT. Its protein product is CASSALAPTDTQYF.

The rearrangement links TRBV15 to TRBJ2-3; 9 bases fit TRBD2. With 6 bases clipped from V and 2 bases from J, the junction kept 6 bases outside the gene matches. From germline, CDR1 is LNHNV and CDR2 YYDKDF (reference sequence). This CDR3 spans 15 amino acids. As DNA, the CDR3 is TGTGCCACCAGTGGGGTAGCGGGAGACACAGATACGCAGTATTTT. This translates into CATSGVAGDTDTQYF.

This chain connects TRBV7-9 to TRBJ2-1; D gene uncertain. The CDR3 sequence is 13 residues long. Germline V CDR1 and CDR2: SEHNR, FQNEAQ (reference sequence). V lost 6 bases and J lost 2, with 8 bases in between. CDR3 nucleotide sequence: TGTGCCAGCAGGCCTGAGACCTACAATGAGCAGTTCTTC. Its protein is CASRPETYNEQFF.

This clonotype was detected a few times. The chain couples TRBV13 to TRBJ2-1; D uncertain. In germline, CDR1 is PRHDT, CDR2 FYEKMQ (reference sequence). The CDR3 is made up of 13 amino acids. Trimming removed 5 bases at V and 7 bases at J, with 12 bases between. DNA for the CDR3: TGTGCCAGCAGCCCGACCGGGCCAAATGAGCAGTTCTTC. It yields the protein CASSPTGPNEQFF.

The chain couples TRBV12-3 or TRBV12-4 to TRBJ2-7, with D unresolved. Trimming removed 3 bases at V and 4 bases at J, with 13 bases between. The CDR3 loop spans 14 amino acids. The CDR3 protein is CASSLVWKEYEQYF. CDR3 nucleotide sequence: TGTGCCAGCAGTTTGGTGTGGAAGGAGTACGAGCAGTACTTC.

The J gene is TRBJ2-7, the V gene TRBV25-1, with TRBD1 as a possible D gene (6 bases). V was clipped by 3 bases and J by 5 bases, with 23 bases between them. This CDR3 has 17 amino acids. From germline, CDR1 is MGHDK and CDR2 SYGVNS. CDR3 sequence reads: CASSDLDWDTVVHEQYF. The DNA of the CDR3 is TGTGCCAGCAGTGACCTGGACTGGGACACCGTTGTACACGAGCAGTACTTC.